The present T cell receptor beta chain was sequenced within a study of control samples from healthy donors and cancer patients. Per germline, CDR1 SGHNT and CDR2 YYREEE (reference sequence). The ends lost 2 bases at V and 6 bases at J; junction bases unmatched: 3. The CDR3 sequence is 15 residues long. Clones were read by immunoSEQ multiplex PCR, and TCRdb kept only the in-frame ones, dropping some. The table lists some 160,000 clones, roughly 94% of them singletons. This clonotype originated in a woman in her thirties or forties in good health. The sample consisted of blood. This chain connects TRBV5-4 to TRBJ1-6; 9 nucleotides line up with TRBD1. For the CDR3, the DNA is TGTGCCAGCAGCTTTCGGGGACAGGGTAATTCACCCCTCCACTTT. This sequence encodes CASSFRGQGNSPLHF. The complete variable domain, with remaining parts taken from reference TRBV5-4 and TRBJ1-6, reads ETGVTQSPTHLIKTRGQQVTLRCSSQSGHNTVSWYQQALGQGPQFIFQYYREEENGRGNFPPRFSGLQFPNYSSELNVNALELDDSALYLCASSFRGQGNSPLHFGNGTRLTVT.